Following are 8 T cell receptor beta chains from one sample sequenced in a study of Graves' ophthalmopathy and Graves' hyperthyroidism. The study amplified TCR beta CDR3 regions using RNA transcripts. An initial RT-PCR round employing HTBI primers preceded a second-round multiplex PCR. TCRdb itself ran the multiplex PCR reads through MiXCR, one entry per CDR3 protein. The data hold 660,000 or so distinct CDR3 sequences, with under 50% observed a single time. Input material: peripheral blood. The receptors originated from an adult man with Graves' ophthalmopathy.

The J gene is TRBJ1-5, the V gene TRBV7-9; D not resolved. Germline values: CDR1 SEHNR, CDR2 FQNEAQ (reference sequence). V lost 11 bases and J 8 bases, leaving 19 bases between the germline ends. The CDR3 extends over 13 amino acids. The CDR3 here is CAWSLKWSKPQHF. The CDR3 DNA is TGTGCCTGGAGTCTCAAGTGGAGTAAGCCCCAGCATTTT.

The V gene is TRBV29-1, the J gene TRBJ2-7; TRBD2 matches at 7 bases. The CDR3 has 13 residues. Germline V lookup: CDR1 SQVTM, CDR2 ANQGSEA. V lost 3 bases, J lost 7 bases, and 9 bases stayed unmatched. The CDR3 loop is CSVERSGAREQYF. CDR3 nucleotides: TGCAGCGTTGAGCGGAGCGGGGCGCGGGAGCAGTACTTC.

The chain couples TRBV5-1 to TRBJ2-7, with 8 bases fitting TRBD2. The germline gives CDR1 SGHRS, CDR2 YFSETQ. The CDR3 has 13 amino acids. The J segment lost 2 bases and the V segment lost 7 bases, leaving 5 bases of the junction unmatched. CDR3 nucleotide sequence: TGCGCCAGCGGCCCGGGGGGGACCTACGAGCAGTACTTC. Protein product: CASGPGGTYEQYF.

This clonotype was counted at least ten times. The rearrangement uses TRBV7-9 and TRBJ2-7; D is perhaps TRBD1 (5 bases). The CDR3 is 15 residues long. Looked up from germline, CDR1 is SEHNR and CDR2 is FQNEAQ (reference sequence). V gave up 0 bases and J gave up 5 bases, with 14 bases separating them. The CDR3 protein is CASSLAAGNYDEQYF. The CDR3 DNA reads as TGTGCCAGCAGCTTAGCGGCAGGGAATTACGACGAGCAGTACTTC. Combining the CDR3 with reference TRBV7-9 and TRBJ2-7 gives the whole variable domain DTGVSQNPRHKITKRGQNVTFRCDPISEHNRLYWYRQTLGQGPEFLTYFQNEAQLEKSRLLSDRFSAERPKGSFSTLEIQRTEQGDSAMYLCASSLAAGNYDEQYFGPGTRLTVT.

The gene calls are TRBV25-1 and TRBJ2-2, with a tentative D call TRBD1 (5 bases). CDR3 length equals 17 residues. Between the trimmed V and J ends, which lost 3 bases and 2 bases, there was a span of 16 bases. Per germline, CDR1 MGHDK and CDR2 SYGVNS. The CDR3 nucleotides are TGTGCCAGCAGTGACTCCTTTAGCAGGGAAAACACCGGGGAGCTGTTTTTT. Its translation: CASSDSFSRENTGELFF.

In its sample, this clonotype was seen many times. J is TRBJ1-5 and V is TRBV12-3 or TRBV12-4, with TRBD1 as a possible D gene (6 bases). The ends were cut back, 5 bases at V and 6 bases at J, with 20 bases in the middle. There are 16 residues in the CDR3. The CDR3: CASSTGQLGLGQPQHF. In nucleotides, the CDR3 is TGTGCCAGCAGTACAGGACAGTTGGGCCTAGGTCAGCCCCAGCATTTT.

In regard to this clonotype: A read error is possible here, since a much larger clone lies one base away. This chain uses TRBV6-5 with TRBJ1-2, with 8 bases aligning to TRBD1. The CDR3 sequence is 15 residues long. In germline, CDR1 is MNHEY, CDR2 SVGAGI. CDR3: CASSDRTGWDYGCTF. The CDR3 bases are TGTGCCAGCAGTGACCGGACAGGGTGGGACTATGGCTGCACCTTC.

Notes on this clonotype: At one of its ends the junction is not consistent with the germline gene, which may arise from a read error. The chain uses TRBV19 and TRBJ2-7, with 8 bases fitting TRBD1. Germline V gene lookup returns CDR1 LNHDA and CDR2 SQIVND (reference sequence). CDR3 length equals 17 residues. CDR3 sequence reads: CASSRLLTGANSYEQCF. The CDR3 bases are TGTGCCAGTAGTCGACTACTGACAGGGGCCAACTCCTACGAGCAGTGCTTC.